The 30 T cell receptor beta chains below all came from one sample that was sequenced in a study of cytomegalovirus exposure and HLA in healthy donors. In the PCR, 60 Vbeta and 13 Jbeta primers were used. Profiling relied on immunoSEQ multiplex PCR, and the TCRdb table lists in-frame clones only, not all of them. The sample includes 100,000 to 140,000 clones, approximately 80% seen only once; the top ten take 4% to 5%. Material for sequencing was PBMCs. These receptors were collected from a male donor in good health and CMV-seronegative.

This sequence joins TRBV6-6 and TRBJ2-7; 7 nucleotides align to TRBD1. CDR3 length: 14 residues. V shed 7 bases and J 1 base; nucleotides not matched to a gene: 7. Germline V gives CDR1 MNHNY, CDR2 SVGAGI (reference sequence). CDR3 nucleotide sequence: TGTGCCAGCAACGGACAGGTTCGGTCCTACGAGCAGTACTTC. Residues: CASNGQVRSYEQYF.

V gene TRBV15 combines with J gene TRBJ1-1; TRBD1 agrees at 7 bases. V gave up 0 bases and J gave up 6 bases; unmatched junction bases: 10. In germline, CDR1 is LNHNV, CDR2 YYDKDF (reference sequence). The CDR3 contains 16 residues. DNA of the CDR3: TGTGCCACCAGCAGAGATCTCGGGACAGAGGCCCCTGAAGCTTTCTTT. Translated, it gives CATSRDLGTEAPEAFF.

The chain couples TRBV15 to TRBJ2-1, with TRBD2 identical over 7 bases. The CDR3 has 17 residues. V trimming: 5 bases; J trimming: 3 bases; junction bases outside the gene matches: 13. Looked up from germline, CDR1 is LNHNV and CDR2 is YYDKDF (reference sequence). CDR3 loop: CATSPTRGESDYNEQFF. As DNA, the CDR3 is TGTGCCACCAGCCCAACCCGGGGGGAATCTGACTACAATGAGCAGTTCTTC.

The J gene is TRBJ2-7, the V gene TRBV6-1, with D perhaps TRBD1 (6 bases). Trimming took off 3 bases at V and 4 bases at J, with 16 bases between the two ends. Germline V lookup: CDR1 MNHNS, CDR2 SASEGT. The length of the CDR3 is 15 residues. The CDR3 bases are TGTGCCAGCAGTGAGGAGCTGCAGGGGCTTTACGAGCAGTACTTC. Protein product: CASSEELQGLYEQYF.

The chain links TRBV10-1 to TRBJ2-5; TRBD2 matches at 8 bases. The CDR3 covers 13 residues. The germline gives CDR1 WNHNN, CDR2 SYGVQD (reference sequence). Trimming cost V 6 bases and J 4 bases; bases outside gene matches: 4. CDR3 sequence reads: CASRSGSGETQYF. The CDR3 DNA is TGCGCCAGCAGAAGCGGGAGTGGAGAGACCCAGTACTTC.

CDR3 amino acids: CASSSVAPGGSYTGELFF. The DNA for the CDR3 is TGTGCCAGCAGCTCCGTCGCCCCTGGCGGTAGTTACACCGGGGAGCTGTTTTTT. The chain has TRBV7-2 and TRBJ2-2; D is uncertain. Germline V gene sequence: CDR1 SGHTA, CDR2 FQGNSA. CDR3 length: 18 residues. The V gene lost 4 bases and the J gene lost 3 bases, with 21 bases spanning the gap.

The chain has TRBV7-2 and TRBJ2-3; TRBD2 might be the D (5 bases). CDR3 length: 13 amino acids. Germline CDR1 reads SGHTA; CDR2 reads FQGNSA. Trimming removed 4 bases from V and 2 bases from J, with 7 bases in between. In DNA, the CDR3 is TGTGCCAGCAGCTCGGGGTACACAGATACGCAGTATTTT. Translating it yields CASSSGYTDTQYF. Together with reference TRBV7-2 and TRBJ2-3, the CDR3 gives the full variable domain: GAGVSQSPSNKVTEKGKDVELRCDPISGHTALYWYRQSLGQGLEFLIYFQGNSAPDKSGLPSDRFSAERTGGSVSTLTIQRTQQEDSAVYLCASSSGYTDTQYFGPGTRLTVL.

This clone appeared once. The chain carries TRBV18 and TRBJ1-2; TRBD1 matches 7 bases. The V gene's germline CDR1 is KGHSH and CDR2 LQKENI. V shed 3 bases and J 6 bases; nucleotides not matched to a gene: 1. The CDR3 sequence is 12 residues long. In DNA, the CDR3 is TGTGCCAGCTCACCTGACAGGGATGGCTACACCTTC. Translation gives CASSPDRDGYTF.

The CDR3 DNA sequence: TGTGCCAGCAGCTGGGATGAGGGGGCAGACGAGCAGTACTTC. It translates to CASSWDEGADEQYF. The chain is built from TRBV13 and TRBJ2-7; 7 nucleotides line up with TRBD1. With V trimmed by 4 bases and J by 5 bases, 8 bases remained unmatched. The CDR3 is made up of 14 amino acids. CDR1 PRHDT and CDR2 FYEKMQ come from the germline V gene (reference sequence).

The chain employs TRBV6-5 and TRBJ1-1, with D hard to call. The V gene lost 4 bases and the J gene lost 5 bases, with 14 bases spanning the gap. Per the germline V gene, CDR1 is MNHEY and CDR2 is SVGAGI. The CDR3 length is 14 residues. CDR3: CASSFTATGTEAFF. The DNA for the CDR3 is TGTGCCAGCAGTTTCACCGCAACGGGGACTGAAGCTTTCTTT.

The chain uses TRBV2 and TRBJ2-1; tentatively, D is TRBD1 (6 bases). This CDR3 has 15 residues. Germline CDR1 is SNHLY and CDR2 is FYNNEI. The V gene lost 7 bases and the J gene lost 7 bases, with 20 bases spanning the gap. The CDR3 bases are TGTGCCAGCACTCCTGGGACACGCACATATAATGAGCAGTTCTTC. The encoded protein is CASTPGTRTYNEQFF.

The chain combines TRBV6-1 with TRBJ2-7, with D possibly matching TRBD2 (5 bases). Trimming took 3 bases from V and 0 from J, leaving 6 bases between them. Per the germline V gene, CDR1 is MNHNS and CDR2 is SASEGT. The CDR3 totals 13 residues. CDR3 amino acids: CASSEGSSYEQYF. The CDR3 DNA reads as TGTGCCAGCAGTGAGGGGAGCTCCTACGAGCAGTACTTC.

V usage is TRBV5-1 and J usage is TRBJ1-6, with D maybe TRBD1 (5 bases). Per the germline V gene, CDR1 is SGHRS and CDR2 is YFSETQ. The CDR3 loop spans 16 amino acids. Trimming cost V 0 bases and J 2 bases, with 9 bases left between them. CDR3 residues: CASSLEGLTYNSPLHF. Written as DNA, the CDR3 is TGCGCCAGCAGCTTGGAGGGACTGACCTATAATTCACCCCTCCACTTT.

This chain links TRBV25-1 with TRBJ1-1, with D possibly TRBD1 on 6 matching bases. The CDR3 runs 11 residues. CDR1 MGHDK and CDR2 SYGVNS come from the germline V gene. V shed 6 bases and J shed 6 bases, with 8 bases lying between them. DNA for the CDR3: TGTGCCAGCAGACAGGGTGCTGAAGCTTTCTTT. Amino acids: CASRQGAEAFF.

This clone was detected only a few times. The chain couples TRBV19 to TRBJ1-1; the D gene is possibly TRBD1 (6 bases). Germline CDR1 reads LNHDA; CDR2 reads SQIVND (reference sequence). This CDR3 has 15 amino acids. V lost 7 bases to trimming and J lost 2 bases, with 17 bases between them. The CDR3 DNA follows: TGTGCCAGTACCACGGACGGGGGGCCCAACACTGAAGCTTTCTTT. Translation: CASTTDGGPNTEAFF.

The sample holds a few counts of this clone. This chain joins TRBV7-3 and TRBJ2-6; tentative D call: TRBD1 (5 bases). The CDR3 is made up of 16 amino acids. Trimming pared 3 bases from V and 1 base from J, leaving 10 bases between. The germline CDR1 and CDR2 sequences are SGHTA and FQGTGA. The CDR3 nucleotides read TGTGCCAGCAGCTTCTCCGGACAATCTGGGGCCAACGTCCTGACTTTC. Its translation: CASSFSGQSGANVLTF.

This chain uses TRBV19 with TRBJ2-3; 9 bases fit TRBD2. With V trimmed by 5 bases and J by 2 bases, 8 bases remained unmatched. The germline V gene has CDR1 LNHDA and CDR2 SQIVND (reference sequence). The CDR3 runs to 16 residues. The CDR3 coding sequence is TGTGCCAGTAGTGTTTCCCCTAGCGGGATCACAGATACGCAGTATTTT. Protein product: CASSVSPSGITDTQYF.

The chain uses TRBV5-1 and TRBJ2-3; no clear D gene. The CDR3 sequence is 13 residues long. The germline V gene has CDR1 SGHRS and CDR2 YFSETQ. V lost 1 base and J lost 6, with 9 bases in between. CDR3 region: CASSLFVRDTQYF. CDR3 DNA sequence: TGCGCCAGCAGCTTGTTTGTTCGGGATACGCAGTATTTT.

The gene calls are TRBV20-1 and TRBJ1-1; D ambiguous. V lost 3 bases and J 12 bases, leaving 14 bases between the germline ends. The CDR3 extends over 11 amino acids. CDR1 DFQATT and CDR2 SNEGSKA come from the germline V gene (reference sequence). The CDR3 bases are TGCAGTGCTAGTGGTCTCCGCCAGACTTTCTTT. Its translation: CSASGLRQTFF.

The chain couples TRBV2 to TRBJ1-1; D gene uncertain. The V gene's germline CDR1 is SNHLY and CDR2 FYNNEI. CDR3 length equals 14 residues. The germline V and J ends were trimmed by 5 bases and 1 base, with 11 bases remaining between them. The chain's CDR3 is CASSFTPGNTEAFF. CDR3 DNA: TGTGCCAGCAGTTTCACCCCAGGGAACACTGAAGCTTTCTTT.

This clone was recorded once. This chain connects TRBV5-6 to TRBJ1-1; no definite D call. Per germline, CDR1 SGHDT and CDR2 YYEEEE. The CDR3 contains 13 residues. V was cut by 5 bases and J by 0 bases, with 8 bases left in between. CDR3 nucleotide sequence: TGTGCCAGCAGTAGTAGCCTGAACACTGAAGCTTTCTTT. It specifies CASSSSLNTEAFF. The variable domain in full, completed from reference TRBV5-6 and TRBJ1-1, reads DAGVTQSPTHLIKTRGQQVTLRCSPKSGHDTVSWYQQALGQGPQFIFQYYEEEERQRGNFPDRFSGHQFPNYSSELNVNALLLGDSALYLCASSSSLNTEAFFGQGTRLTVV.

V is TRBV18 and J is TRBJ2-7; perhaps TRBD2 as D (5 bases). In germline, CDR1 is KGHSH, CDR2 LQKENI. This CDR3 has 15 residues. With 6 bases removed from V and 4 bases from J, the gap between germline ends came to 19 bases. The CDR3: CASSITIGVGYEQYF. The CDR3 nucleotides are TGTGCCAGCTCTATAACGATCGGGGTTGGTTACGAGCAGTACTTC. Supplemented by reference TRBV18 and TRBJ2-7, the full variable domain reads NAGVMQNPRHLVRRRGQEARLRCSPMKGHSHVYWYRQLPEEGLKFMVYLQKENIIDESGMPKERFSAEFPKEGPSILRIQQVVRGDSAAYFCASSITIGVGYEQYFGPGTRLTVT.

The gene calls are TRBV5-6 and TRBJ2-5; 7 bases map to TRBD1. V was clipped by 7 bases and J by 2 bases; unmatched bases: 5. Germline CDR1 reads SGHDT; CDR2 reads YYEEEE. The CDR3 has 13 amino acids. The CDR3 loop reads CASGQALQETQYF. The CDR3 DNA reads TGTGCCAGCGGACAGGCCCTACAAGAGACCCAGTACTTC.

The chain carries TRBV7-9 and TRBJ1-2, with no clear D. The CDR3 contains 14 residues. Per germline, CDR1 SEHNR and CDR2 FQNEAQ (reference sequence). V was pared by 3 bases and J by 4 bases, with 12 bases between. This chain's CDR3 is CASSLKGDVYGYTF. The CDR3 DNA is TGTGCCAGCAGCTTGAAAGGAGATGTCTATGGCTACACCTTC.

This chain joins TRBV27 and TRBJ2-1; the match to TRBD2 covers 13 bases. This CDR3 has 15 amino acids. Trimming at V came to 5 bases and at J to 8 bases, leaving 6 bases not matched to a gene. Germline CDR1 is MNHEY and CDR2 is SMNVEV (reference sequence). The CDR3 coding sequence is TGTGCCAGCAGTACGGGACTAGCGGGATCGGATGAGCAGTTCTTC. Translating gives CASSTGLAGSDEQFF.

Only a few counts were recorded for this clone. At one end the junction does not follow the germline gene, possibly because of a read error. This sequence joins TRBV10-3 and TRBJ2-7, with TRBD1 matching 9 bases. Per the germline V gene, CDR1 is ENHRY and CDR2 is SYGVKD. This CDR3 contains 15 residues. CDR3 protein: CAISEKTGGSSEQYF. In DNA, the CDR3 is TGTGCCATCAGTGAAAAGACAGGGGGATCCTCCGAGCAGTACTTC.

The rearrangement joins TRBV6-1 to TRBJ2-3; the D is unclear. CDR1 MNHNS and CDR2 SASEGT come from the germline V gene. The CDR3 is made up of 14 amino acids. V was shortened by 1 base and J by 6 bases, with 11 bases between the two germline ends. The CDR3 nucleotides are TGTGCCAGCAGTGAAGGCACTTCGTACGATACGCAGTATTTT. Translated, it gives CASSEGTSYDTQYF.

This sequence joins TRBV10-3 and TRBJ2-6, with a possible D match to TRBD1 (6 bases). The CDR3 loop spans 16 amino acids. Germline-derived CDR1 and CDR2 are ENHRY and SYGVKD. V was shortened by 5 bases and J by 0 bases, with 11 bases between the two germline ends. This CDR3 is CAISRDTISGANVLTF. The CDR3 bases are TGTGCCATCAGTCGGGACACCATCTCTGGGGCCAACGTCCTGACTTTC.

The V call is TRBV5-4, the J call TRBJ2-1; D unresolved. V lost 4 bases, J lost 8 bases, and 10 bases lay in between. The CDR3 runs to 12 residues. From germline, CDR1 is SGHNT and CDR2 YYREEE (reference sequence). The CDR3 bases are TGTGCCAGCAGCATCGACAATTATGAGCAGTTCTTC. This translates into CASSIDNYEQFF.

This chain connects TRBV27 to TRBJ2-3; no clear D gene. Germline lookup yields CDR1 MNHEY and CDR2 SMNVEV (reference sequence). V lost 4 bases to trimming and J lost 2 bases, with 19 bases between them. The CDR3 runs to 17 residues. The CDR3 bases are TGTGCCAGCAGTTCACCACGAAACTCACGTTACACAGATACGCAGTATTTT. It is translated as CASSSPRNSRYTDTQYF.